The subject of this entry is one T cell receptor beta chain. The antigen it binds to is not known. For each CD8+ T cell subset, flow sorting was done in triplicate, and a few hundred thousand cells per subset went directly into RLT lysis buffer. Naive CD8+ T cells were defined stringently as CD45RO-CCR7+CD27+CD95- to exclude memory contaminants. Standard density gradient centrifugation was used to isolate peripheral blood mononuclear cells from buffy coats. Naive CXCR3-negative and CXCR3-positive CD8+ T cells were flow-sorted using a FACSAria III. Total RNA was extracted from sorted cells using an RNeasy Mini Kit. From the cysteine through the phenylalanine, the CDR3 covers 17 amino acids. Only the protein is on record. CDR1 SGHVS and CDR2 FQNEAQ were looked up in the germline V gene. The data stem from a study of CXCR3-negative and CXCR3-positive naive CD8 T cells (dated by TCRdb to the late 2010s). Concerning the study at large: In total, some 140 million TRB reads were obtained, or roughly 1.5 +/- 0.3 million reads per library. Data from 11 donors, pooled across two independent experiments, went into the diversity and physicochemical repertoire analyses. The TRBV-TRBJ cluster analysis covered naive subsets from about 5 donors and memory cells from 3 donors.

Results the study describes overall, beyond this receptor: Naive CXCR3-negative and CXCR3-positive cells from the same donor showed similar TRBV-TRBJ usage, whereas memory cells showed distinct patterns. Because surface CD5, which is linked to self-reactivity in mice, was comparable between the naive subsets, TCR interaction strength was also inferred from TRB CDR3 physicochemical properties. Freshly isolated PBMCs were used for most assays because CXCR3 expression partially decreased after cryopreservation. Both naive subsets had comparably high repertoire diversity, while memory CD8+ T cells had much lower repertoire diversity. Compared with CXCR3-negative naive cells, CXCR3-positive naive cells had TRB CDR3s with higher hydrophobicity (lower Kidera factor 4), lower energy, and higher strength and volume indices.

Reads for this sample came from a NextSeq 550. The Human TCR Profiling Kit (MiLaboratory) was used to prepare UMI-labeled 5' RACE TRB cDNA libraries. The full amount of extracted RNA was used for cDNA synthesis, and the full amount of resulting cDNA was used for PCR amplification. The libraries were made side by side, with each library going through the same number of PCR cycles. In the original analysis: MIGEC and MiXCR extracted about 54,000 +/- 9,700 unique UMI-labeled TRB cDNA molecules per library, requiring at least two reads per UMI. Each library averaged around 40,000 +/- 10,000 functional in-frame TRB CDR3 nucleotide clonotypes without stop codons. After downsampling to 5000 UMI-labeled TRB molecules per sample, diversity metrics, including normalized Shannon-Wiener and Chao1, were computed in VDJtools. VDJtools computed clonotype-size-weighted physicochemical properties of the central five CDR3 residues: interaction energy, strength, volume and Kidera factor 4. The reads underwent TCRdb reprocessing, giving one record for each CDR3 protein sequence and no DNA. These V and J calls rely on TCRdb rather than the paper's analysis. The sample's table covers 100,000 to 150,000 distinct CDR3 sequences. The leading ten clones occupy about 0.3% of the sample.

The TCR was taken from a human donor in good health. Some clones in this sample may be carry-over from other donors' samples. The sequenced sample was naive CXCR3- CD8+ T cells from blood. The sample's cell subset or site, from its label and the paper: CD45RO-CCR7+CD27+CD95- naive CD8+ T cells lacking CXCR3 (TNR3-). The chain is encoded by TRBV7-8 joined to TRBJ2-5; the TCRdb call, TRBD2, lacks DNA for checking. The CDR3 reads CASSLKRAGGPEETQYF.